The source of this TCR beta chain is a study of blood T cell repertoires in COVID-19. About the research overall: Samples of COVID-19 (acute and convalescent) were obtained from the United States, Italy and Spain.

The CDR3 is made up of 15 amino acids. V trimming: 2 bases; J trimming: 10 bases; junction bases outside the gene matches: 3. Germline loops: CDR1 MGHDK, CDR2 SYGVNS. In the source study's methods: Estimation of nucleated cell counts was performed using reference gene primer amplification. Some clones are missing from TCRdb's copy, which holds only in-frame ones; the method was immunoSEQ multiplex PCR. V, J and clone size derive from that table, while D and trimming were established from the DNA sequence. The table has about 230,000 clones, approximately 80% seen once. The TCR sequence derives from a woman aged 45-65 years with acute or convalescent COVID-19. This chain connects TRBV25-1 to TRBJ1-6, with 12 bases aligning to TRBD1. Sequencing was performed on peripheral blood. The CDR3 spells CASSEPGQGASPLHF. The CDR3 DNA reads as TGTGCCAGCAGTGAACCGGGACAGGGGGCATCACCCCTCCACTTT.